The 2 T cell receptor beta chains presented below share a single source sample, sequenced in a study of shared clonotypes between healthy human individuals. TCRdb's copy holds only in-frame clones and misses some; the assay was immunoSEQ multiplex PCR. Here the sample spans about 2.4 million clones, approximately 93% being singletons. Sequenced material: naive CD4+ T cells from PBMCs. Documented subset: CD45RA+ positively selected. The source of these receptors is a man aged 18 to 30 in good health. Some clones in this sample may be carry-over from other donors' samples.

The rearrangement links TRBV4-1 to TRBJ2-1; D possibly matches TRBD1 or TRBD2 (5 bases each). This CDR3 contains 14 residues. V shed 4 bases and J shed 0 bases, with 7 bases lying between them. CDR1 MGHRA and CDR2 YSYEKL come from the germline V gene. Written as DNA, the CDR3 is TGCGCCAGCAGCCCGAGGGGCTCCTACAATGAGCAGTTCTTC. Translating gives CASSPRGSYNEQFF.

The chain uses TRBV6-5 and TRBJ2-4, with 8 bases that match TRBD2. The CDR3 is 13 amino acids. CDR1 and CDR2 (germline): MNHEY, SVGAGI. The J segment lost 9 bases and the V segment lost 7 bases, leaving 8 bases of the junction unmatched. In nucleotides, the CDR3 is TGTGCCAGCACCTCAGCGGGAGCGGGCATTCAGTACTTC. Translating gives CASTSAGAGIQYF.